This passage covers 30 T cell receptor beta chains from one sample sequenced in a study of immune evolution from preneoplasia to lung adenocarcinoma. Generated by immunoSEQ multiplex PCR, the TCRdb table keeps only in-frame clones and is missing some. The repertoire consists of some 15,000 clones, with over 65% occurring once and the leading ten covering 2.5% to 3.5%. The sample comprised FFPE minimally invasive lung adenocarcinoma tissue. These receptors all stem from a person aged 60 to 85 with lung adenocarcinoma.

With regard to this clone: The same CDR3 arises from other DNA sequences in this sample as well. The chain has TRBV18 and TRBJ1-1; TRBD1 agrees at 7 bases. From germline, CDR1 is KGHSH and CDR2 LQKENI. This CDR3 is built from 14 residues. V trimming: 4 bases; J trimming: 0 bases; junction bases outside the gene matches: 2. The CDR3 DNA reads TGTGCCAGCTCACTAGGGACAGTGAACACTGAAGCTTTCTTT. Translated, it gives CASSLGTVNTEAFF.

The chain combines TRBV19 with TRBJ2-7, with D unclear. The ends were cut back, 6 bases at V and 5 bases at J, with 17 bases in the middle. The germline gives CDR1 LNHDA, CDR2 SQIVND (reference sequence). The CDR3 covers 14 residues. CDR3: CASSPAGRQHEQYF. The DNA for the CDR3 is TGTGCCAGTAGCCCGGCCGGAAGACAACACGAGCAGTACTTC.

The CDR3 region has the DNA TGTGCCAGCAGCTTGGGGACAGATAACTCTGGAAACACCATATATTTT. It is translated as CASSLGTDNSGNTIYF. The V gene is TRBV7-6, the J gene TRBJ1-3; TRBD1 agrees at 7 bases. Trimming removed 3 bases from V and 0 bases from J; junction bases left unmatched: 5. The germline V gene encodes CDR1 SGHVS and CDR2 FNYEAQ. This CDR3 region has 16 residues.

This clone was observed a few times. The V call is TRBV2, the J call TRBJ2-7, with 10 bases fitting TRBD1. With 7 bases clipped from V and 0 bases from J, the junction kept 6 bases outside the gene matches. Germline values: CDR1 SNHLY, CDR2 FYNNEI. There are 15 residues in the CDR3. The CDR3 nucleotides are TGTGCCAGCACGCCCAGGGACAGGGGCTCCTACGAGCAGTACTTC. Translating it yields CASTPRDRGSYEQYF.

By sample share, this clone is medium-sized. J is TRBJ1-6 and V is TRBV5-4, with D perhaps matching TRBD1 (6 bases). This CDR3 is 14 amino acids long. Trimming took 0 bases from V and 8 from J, leaving 9 bases between them. The germline CDR1 and CDR2 sequences are SGHNT and YYREEE (reference sequence). Here the CDR3 DNA reads TGTGCCAGCAGCTTGGACAGGGACCATTCACCCCTCCACTTT. It codes for CASSLDRDHSPLHF.

The V call is TRBV25-1, the J call TRBJ2-1; TRBD2 matches at 10 bases. Germline CDR1 and CDR2: MGHDK and SYGVNS. The junction had 6 bases not matched to a gene; V was cut back by 7 bases and J by 6 bases. CDR3 size: 14 residues. CDR3 DNA sequence: TGTGCCAGCACCCGGACTAGCGGTACCAATGAGCAGTTCTTC. It yields the protein CASTRTSGTNEQFF.

The chain recombines TRBV25-1 with TRBJ1-4, with 7 nucleotides matching TRBD1. Looked up from germline, CDR1 is MGHDK and CDR2 is SYGVNS. This CDR3 contains 15 residues. V shed 4 bases, J shed 7 bases, and the junction held 9 bases outside the gene matches. CDR3 nucleotides: TGTGCCAGCAGTGCCCCAGGGGGGAGCGGTGAAAAACTGTTTTTT. As protein: CASSAPGGSGEKLFF.

CDR3 DNA sequence: TGTGCCAGCAGTTCCCAGGGGGCGGCTAATGAAAAACTGTTTTTT. Residues: CASSSQGAANEKLFF. The J gene is TRBJ1-4, the V gene TRBV28; TRBD1 agrees at 8 bases. The V gene end was trimmed by 4 bases and the J gene end by 3 bases; junction bases not matched to a gene: 4. The germline V gene has CDR1 MDHEN and CDR2 SYDVKM. The CDR3 sequence is 15 residues long.

The chain is built from TRBV27 and TRBJ1-1; no definite D call. This CDR3 comprises 14 residues. The germline V gene has CDR1 MNHEY and CDR2 SMNVEV (reference sequence). Trimming left V 3 bases short and J 2 bases short, with 10 bases between. The DNA for the CDR3 is TGTGCCAGCAGTTTTTCGGCCAGTAACACTGAAGCTTTCTTT. Encoded protein: CASSFSASNTEAFF.

This chain connects TRBV5-1 to TRBJ1-2; D may be TRBD1 (5 bases). The CDR3 loop spans 15 amino acids. The germline gives CDR1 SGHRS, CDR2 YFSETQ. Trimming took 1 base from V and 2 from J, leaving 12 bases between them. CDR3 sequence reads: CASSLPGTANYGYTF. CDR3 coding DNA: TGCGCCAGCAGCTTGCCGGGGACGGCGAACTATGGCTACACCTTC.

The J gene is TRBJ1-2, the V gene TRBV19, with TRBD1 identical over 9 bases. Germline V gene sequence: CDR1 LNHDA, CDR2 SQIVND (reference sequence). Germline trimming cut 5 bases from V and 4 bases from J; bases unmatched to any gene: 11. This CDR3 is 16 amino acids long. The CDR3 is CASSERNRGRIYGYTF. The DNA for the CDR3 is TGTGCCAGTAGTGAGAGAAACAGGGGGCGCATCTATGGCTACACCTTC.

The CDR3 sequence: CAWSVSGRGTDTQYF. In DNA form, the CDR3 reads TGTGCCTGGAGTGTATCGGGCAGAGGCACAGATACGCAGTATTTT. The V and J genes are TRBV30 and TRBJ2-3; D call uncertain. Germline CDR1 is GTSNPN and CDR2 is SVGIG (reference sequence). This CDR3 region has 15 residues. Trimming removed 0 bases at V and 1 base at J, with 11 bases between. Full variable domain (outside the CDR3, taken from reference TRBV30 and TRBJ2-3): SQTIHQWPATLVQPVGSPLSLECTVEGTSNPNLYWYRQAAGRGLQLLFYSVGIGQISSEVPQNLSASRPQDRQFILSSKKLLLSDSGFYLCAWSVSGRGTDTQYFGPGTRLTVL.

The V call is TRBV15, the J call TRBJ2-3; 11 nucleotides match TRBD2. The trim removed 1 base at V and 8 bases at J, leaving 8 bases unmatched. The germline gives CDR1 LNHNV, CDR2 YYDKDF (reference sequence). The CDR3 has 16 residues. The CDR3 nucleotides read TGTGCCACCAGCAGAGCCAAACTAGCGGGAGTCACTACGCAGTATTTT. It encodes CATSRAKLAGVTTQYF.

This rearrangement joins TRBV11-1 to TRBJ2-3, with 8 bases lining up with TRBD2. CDR1 and CDR2 from the germline V gene are SGHAT and FQDESV (reference sequence). The V and J ends lost 3 bases and 11 bases, in that order; junction bases with no gene match: 7. This CDR3 has 13 amino acids. The CDR3 nucleotides are TGTGCCAGCAGCTTCGGAACTAGCGGTCTGCAGTATTTT. This codes for CASSFGTSGLQYF. Looking up the rest from reference TRBV11-1 and TRBJ2-3 gives the full variable domain: EAEVAQSPRYKITEKSQAVAFWCDPISGHATLYWYRQILGQGPELLVQFQDESVVDDSQLPKDRFSAERLKGVDSTLKIQPAELGDSAMYLCASSFGTSGLQYFGPGTRLTVL.

This clone appeared a single time. V is TRBV2 and J is TRBJ2-4; 7 bases are shared with TRBD1. Germline V lookup: CDR1 SNHLY, CDR2 FYNNEI. This CDR3 has 15 residues. The J segment lost 3 bases and the V segment lost 4 bases, leaving 6 bases of the junction unmatched. CDR3 loop: CASSADRAYKNIQYF. Written as DNA, the CDR3 is TGTGCCAGCAGTGCCGACAGGGCCTACAAAAACATTCAGTACTTC.

This sequence joins TRBV2 and TRBJ2-7, with 13 bases fitting TRBD2. The ends lost 6 bases at V and 7 bases at J; junction bases unmatched: 0. From germline, CDR1 is SNHLY and CDR2 FYNNEI. The CDR3 sequence is 12 residues long. The CDR3 DNA reads as TGTGCCAGCAGGGGACTAGCGGGAGAGCAGTACTTC. Residues: CASRGLAGEQYF.

The chain recombines TRBV5-5 with TRBJ1-1; D unclear. V was clipped by 4 bases and J by 6 bases, with 13 bases between them. Germline CDR1 reads SGHKS; CDR2 reads YYEKEE (reference sequence). The CDR3 is 13 residues long. The CDR3 reads CASSPVRGSEAFF. The CDR3 region has the DNA TGTGCCAGCAGCCCCGTCCGGGGTTCTGAAGCTTTCTTT. Full variable domain (rest looked up from reference TRBV5-5 and TRBJ1-1): DAGVTQSPTHLIKTRGQQVTLRCSPISGHKSVSWYQQVLGQGPQFIFQYYEKEERGRGNFPDRFSARQFPNYSSELNVNALLLGDSALYLCASSPVRGSEAFFGQGTRLTVV.

The V gene is TRBV6-6, the J gene TRBJ1-1, with D possibly being TRBD1 (6 bases). Per the germline V gene, CDR1 is MNHNY and CDR2 is SVGAGI (reference sequence). The CDR3 totals 13 residues. Trimming pared 11 bases from V and 10 bases from J, leaving 23 bases between. This chain's CDR3 is CACRDTPWVGAFF. CDR3 in DNA: TGTGCCTGTCGGGACACTCCTTGGGTCGGAGCTTTCTTT.

This clone appeared a few times. The chain employs TRBV19 and TRBJ2-1; 7 positions agree with TRBD2. After removal of 10 bases from V and 8 bases from J, the junction contained 8 bases not matched to a gene. Germline CDR1 reads LNHDA; CDR2 reads SQIVND (reference sequence). The CDR3 has 12 amino acids. DNA of the CDR3: TGTGCCACCCGGGGGGTACCCGATGAGCAGTTCTTC. Its translation is CATRGVPDEQFF.

The J gene is TRBJ1-1, the V gene TRBV12-5; D ambiguous. Trimming removed 2 bases from V and 4 bases from J, with 8 bases in between. The CDR3 consists of 13 residues. CDR1 and CDR2 (germline): LGHNT, FRNRAP. This chain's CDR3 is CASGLNGFTEAFF. The DNA of the CDR3 is TGTGCTAGTGGTTTGAACGGGTTCACTGAAGCTTTCTTT.

J is TRBJ2-7 and V is TRBV15; 12 nucleotides align to TRBD2. The CDR3 length is 13 residues. Germline CDR1 and CDR2: LNHNV and YYDKDF (reference sequence). V lost 9 bases to trimming and J lost 2 bases; unmatched junction nucleotides: 2. The CDR3 protein is CATGLAGPYEQYF. CDR3 DNA: TGTGCCACGGGACTAGCGGGTCCCTACGAGCAGTACTTC.

The J gene is TRBJ2-1, the V gene TRBV11-2; D perhaps matches TRBD2 (5 bases). V was cut by 3 bases and J by 0 bases, with 15 bases left in between. The CDR3 has 17 residues. Germline CDR1 reads SGHAT; CDR2 reads FQNNGV. CDR3: CASSLRATRGSYNEQFF. CDR3 DNA sequence: TGTGCCAGCAGCTTGAGGGCTACCCGCGGCTCCTACAATGAGCAGTTCTTC.

The chain combines TRBV15 with TRBJ2-7, with 8 bases that match TRBD2. Looked up from germline, CDR1 is LNHNV and CDR2 is YYDKDF (reference sequence). The CDR3 runs 14 residues. Trimming took 4 bases from V and 1 from J; bases not matched to a gene: 3. The CDR3 loop reads CATSIGGGSYEQYF. The CDR3 DNA reads TGTGCCACCAGCATCGGGGGGGGATCCTACGAGCAGTACTTC.

This sequence joins TRBV30 and TRBJ1-3, with D possibly TRBD1 on 5 matching bases. CDR1 GTSNPN and CDR2 SVGIG come from the germline V gene (reference sequence). This CDR3 has 14 amino acids. Trimming pared 0 bases from V and 0 bases from J, leaving 6 bases between. Here the CDR3 reads CAWSVGGSGNTIYF. CDR3 sequence (DNA): TGTGCCTGGAGTGTGGGGGGCTCTGGAAACACCATATATTTT.

The J gene is TRBJ2-2, the V gene TRBV6-5; 7 bases map to TRBD2. V lost 2 bases to trimming and J lost 3 bases; unmatched junction nucleotides: 3. The CDR3 has 15 residues. The germline V gene has CDR1 MNHEY and CDR2 SVGAGI. The CDR3 DNA reads as TGTGCCAGCAGTTACCGTGGACTAGACACCGGGGAGCTGTTTTTT. This translates into CASSYRGLDTGELFF.

The CDR3 DNA reads TGTGCCTGGACAGGGGGGGCAAATCAGCCCCAGCATTTT. It is translated as CAWTGGANQPQHF. The chain has TRBV30 and TRBJ1-5; 7 bases align to TRBD1. Trimming took 4 bases from V and 4 from J; bases not matched to a gene: 4. Germline V gene sequence: CDR1 GTSNPN, CDR2 SVGIG (reference sequence). This CDR3 has 13 residues.

The chain combines TRBV10-1 with TRBJ1-5, with TRBD1 identical over 7 bases. J was trimmed by 0 bases and V by 4 bases; bases with no gene match: 27. Germline assignment: CDR1 WNHNN and CDR2 SYGVQD (reference sequence). This CDR3 region has 23 residues. Here the CDR3 DNA reads TGCGCCAGCAGTGTTGGGAGGGGGGCAGGGGGACGGAGGCTTAATTATAGCAATCAGCCCCAGCATTTT. This encodes CASSVGRGAGGRRLNYSNQPQHF.

This chain links TRBV10-1 with TRBJ2-2; TRBD1 aligns across 7 bases. The CDR3 spans 13 residues. In germline, CDR1 is WNHNN, CDR2 SYGVQD (reference sequence). V lost 10 bases and J lost 0; bases outside the gene matches: 2. The CDR3 coding sequence is TGCGCCACTGGGACAGCGAACACCGGGGAGCTGTTTTTT. Translation: CATGTANTGELFF.

This clone was recorded only once. The CDR3 reads CASSTGTSGRGETQYF. The CDR3 nucleotides are TGTGCCAGTAGTACCGGGACTAGCGGGAGGGGGGAGACCCAGTACTTC. The V call is TRBV19, the J call TRBJ2-5; 16 bases align to TRBD2. Germline V CDR1 and CDR2: LNHDA, SQIVND (reference sequence). V lost 4 bases to trimming and J lost 5 bases; unmatched junction nucleotides: 4. The CDR3 has 16 residues.

This clone was counted a single time. J is TRBJ1-2 and V is TRBV20-1; 9 bases agree with TRBD1. CDR3 length: 11 amino acids. Looked up from germline, CDR1 is DFQATT and CDR2 is SNEGSKA (reference sequence). The CDR3 spells CTQGASYGYTF. The CDR3 nucleotides read TGCACACAGGGGGCAAGCTATGGCTACACCTTC.